The 14 T cell receptor beta chains reported below all come from one sample, sequenced in a study of cytotoxic CD8 clonotypes in ibrutinib-treated CLL. Assay: immunoSEQ multiplex PCR; the TCRdb copy retains only in-frame clones and omits some. The sample consists of about 180,000 clones, approximately 80% of them appearing once. The sequencing used PBMCs, collected after 24 months of ibrutinib treatment. Source of these receptors: a human donor with chronic lymphocytic leukemia.

As to this clone: The junction does not match germline at one end; this may be a read error. The gene calls are TRBV5-3 and TRBJ2-3; 7 nucleotides line up with TRBD1. TRBV5-3 carries the ORF label, with uncertain function. The CDR3 has 14 amino acids. CDR3 protein: CASSFDRGTDTQYF. The CDR3 DNA follows: TGTGCCAGCAGCTTTGACAGGGGCACAGATACGCAGTATTTT.

This rearrangement joins TRBV6-5 to TRBJ2-1; 7 nucleotides line up with TRBD2. The CDR3 spans 15 residues. With V trimmed by 4 bases and J by 5 bases, 8 bases remained unmatched. CDR1 and CDR2 from the germline V gene are MNHEY and SVGAGI. CDR3 coding DNA: TGTGCCAGCAGTTTATCCGGGAGGACCAACAATGAGCAGTTCTTC. It yields the protein CASSLSGRTNNEQFF.

The V and J genes are TRBV28 and TRBJ1-5, with no clear D. Trimming cost V 3 bases and J 0 bases, with 9 bases left between them. The CDR3 spans 15 residues. The germline CDR1 and CDR2 sequences are MDHEN and SYDVKM. CDR3 loop: CASSFRGVSNQPQHF. Written as DNA, the CDR3 is TGTGCCAGCAGTTTCAGAGGAGTTAGCAATCAGCCCCAGCATTTT.

CDR3: CASSLQGQNTEAFF. The CDR3 DNA follows: TGTGCCAGCAGCTTACAGGGACAGAACACTGAAGCTTTCTTT. The rearrangement links TRBV7-8 to TRBJ1-1; perhaps TRBD1 as D (6 bases). The CDR3 totals 14 residues. CDR1 and CDR2 from the germline V gene are SGHVS and FQNEAQ. Trimming took off 2 bases at V and 1 base at J, with 8 bases between the two ends.

The rearrangement uses TRBV11-2 and TRBJ1-2; D might be TRBD1 (6 bases). The germline V and J ends were trimmed by 5 bases and 7 bases, with 17 bases remaining between them. This CDR3 is 14 amino acids long. Per the germline V gene, CDR1 is SGHAT and CDR2 is FQNNGV. The CDR3 DNA reads TGTGCCAGCAGCGAACAAACAGGGTTAGGTGGCTACACCTTC. Protein product: CASSEQTGLGGYTF.

This chain joins TRBV6-1 and TRBJ1-1, with a possible D match to TRBD1 (6 bases). Trimming pared 8 bases from V and 13 bases from J, leaving 14 bases between. This CDR3 has 10 residues. Germline V lookup: CDR1 MNHNS, CDR2 SASEGT. CDR3 in DNA: TGTGCCAGCCACCGACAGGACGTTTTCTTT. Translation: CASHRQDVFF.

The V and J genes are TRBV4-2 and TRBJ1-4; the match to TRBD1 covers 11 bases. From germline, CDR1 is LGHNA and CDR2 YNFKEQ. The V segment lost 1 base and the J segment 7 bases; nucleotides outside the gene matches: 2. The CDR3 has 15 amino acids. The CDR3 region has the DNA TGTGCCAGCAGCCAAGCCGGGACAGGGGGTGAAAAACTGTTTTTT. Its protein product is CASSQAGTGGEKLFF.

The rearrangement uses TRBV6-6 and TRBJ2-5; D might be TRBD2 (5 bases). The V end lost 5 bases, the J end lost 5 bases, and 9 bases lay between the germline ends. The CDR3 sequence is 12 residues long. In germline, CDR1 is MNHNY, CDR2 SVGAGI (reference sequence). The CDR3 loop reads CASSRRAETQYF. DNA for the CDR3: TGTGCCAGCAGTCGGCGGGCGGAGACCCAGTACTTC.

This rearrangement joins TRBV19 to TRBJ2-3, with 8 bases lining up with TRBD2. Germline CDR1 is LNHDA and CDR2 is SQIVND (reference sequence). There are 15 residues in the CDR3. V lost 10 bases and J lost 2; bases outside the gene matches: 11. CDR3 in amino acids: CATTLIAGTTDTQYF. CDR3 sequence (DNA): TGTGCCACTACCTTAATAGCGGGGACCACAGATACGCAGTATTTT.

The table lists this clone with a few counts. The chain employs TRBV6-1 and TRBJ1-2; TRBD1 might be the D (5 bases). The CDR3 spans 13 residues. Germline loops: CDR1 MNHNS, CDR2 SASEGT. V lost 2 bases and J 8 bases, leaving 12 bases between the germline ends. The DNA for the CDR3 is TGTGCCAGCAGTGAAAGGGGAGGGACCGGCTACACCTTC. Amino acids: CASSERGGTGYTF.

The rearrangement links TRBV2 to TRBJ2-7; weak D call: TRBD1 (6 bases). This CDR3 spans 12 amino acids. From germline, CDR1 is SNHLY and CDR2 FYNNEI. V lost 1 base and J lost 7, with 8 bases in between. The CDR3 DNA follows: TGTGCCAGCAGTGAAGACAGGGCGGAGCAGTACTTC. Its protein is CASSEDRAEQYF.

This rearrangement joins TRBV29-1 to TRBJ1-2, with D maybe TRBD1 (5 bases). The V gene's germline CDR1 is SQVTM and CDR2 ANQGSEA. Trimming shortened V by 5 bases and J by 7 bases, and 20 bases separated the two germline ends. The CDR3 runs 14 residues. The chain's CDR3 is CSVSLQVNQGGYTF. The CDR3 bases are TGCAGCGTTAGTCTACAGGTCAATCAGGGTGGCTACACCTTC.

The rearrangement uses TRBV7-8 and TRBJ2-1, with D perhaps TRBD1 (5 bases). Looked up from germline, CDR1 is SGHVS and CDR2 is FQNEAQ. This CDR3 contains 16 residues. Trimming stripped 5 bases from V and 4 bases from J, with 18 bases between. As DNA, the CDR3 is TGTGCCAGCAGCCCAGCTGGGGCAGGGTATTACAATGAGCAGTTCTTC. The encoded protein is CASSPAGAGYYNEQFF.

This clone has just one count. The chain joins TRBV4-3 to TRBJ1-5; D uncertain. In germline, CDR1 is LGHNA, CDR2 YSLEER. The CDR3 contains 15 residues. V shed 0 bases and J shed 7 bases, with 13 bases lying between them. The CDR3 nucleotides read TGCGCCAGCAGCCAAGATAGTCAGAGAAGACAGCCCCAGCATTTT. This gives the protein CASSQDSQRRQPQHF.